Sequencing of this TCR beta chain was carried out in a study of shared clonotypes between healthy human individuals. About the research overall: Each donor's CD4 naive and CD4 memory cells filled three plates apiece, CD8 naive two, and CD8 memory one.

There were no recent acute infections or vaccinations among the donors, who were healthy HIV-negative adults. Germline CDR1 is MNHEY and CDR2 is SMNVEV (reference sequence). V was trimmed by 2 bases and J by 3 bases, leaving 14 bases between them. CDR3 length: 15 amino acids. Genomic DNA of each subset was evenly split across several immunoSEQ plates. Original handling: ImmunoSEQ output lacked quality scores and full-length reads, limiting matched filtering. Produced via immunoSEQ multiplex PCR; TCRdb's table is partial and in-frame only. The V and J calls and clone size are taken from that table; D and trimming were inferred from the DNA. The sample records 550,000 to 700,000 clones, around four fifths being singletons.

This TCR derives from a woman aged 30 to 39 in good health. This chain connects TRBV27 to TRBJ2-7; TRBD1 is a possible D gene (5 bases). The sample comprised memory CD4+ T cells sorted from blood. Subset given: CD45RA-negative fraction. CDR3 coding DNA: TGTGCCAGCAGTTTAGCGCCAACGCAGGGCTACGAGCAGTACTTC. It codes for CASSLAPTQGYEQYF.